This T cell receptor beta chain was documented in a study of blood T cell repertoires in COVID-19 (dated by TCRdb to about 2020). About the full investigation: Collaborator samples came from the United States, Italy and Spain and covered acute and convalescent phases of COVID-19. Subjects who had been exposed to COVID-19, were actively infected with it, or had recovered from it provided the deeply sampled blood TCRbeta repertoires that made up the dataset. The repertoires were made available in a free public database intended to serve as a resource for research on the immune response to SARS-CoV-2. HLA class I and class II types, where available, came from metadata supplied by the sample provider rather than from assay-based typing. The material from the prospective study consisted of cDNA or gDNA derived from T cells, B-cell-depleted T cells, or PBMCs. Sample metadata almost always included a de-identified subject ID, COVID-19 status, age in years and sex. The samples were drawn from the first 160 participants of the ongoing ImmuneRACE study and from some 1,300 subjects provided by 6 global collaborators.

TCRbeta CDR3 regions were amplified from genomic DNA using the immunoSEQ Assay, a bias-controlled multiplex PCR. Concerning the study's data processing: Within the assay, amplification of reference gene primers was used to estimate how many nucleated cells each sample contained. Sequence reads were collapsed and filtered to measure the absolute abundance of every unique TCRbeta CDR3 rearrangement. For each sample, productive Simpson clonality was calculated as the square root of Simpson's diversity index over productive rearrangements. TCRdb's version of the immuneACCESS table is confined to in-frame rearrangements and falls short of the full clone set. An unresolved V gene accounts for under half of the shortfall where checked; the remainder is of unknown origin. V and J calls and clone size follow that table, whereas D and trimming were derived from the DNA. The sample table shows 200,000 to 300,000 clones, and approximately 90% are seen once. The ten largest clones represent roughly 3.7% of the sample.

Broader findings and caveats from the paper: How much clinical and demographic metadata was included differed by source and by participant, and the metadata was provided uncurated.

Regarding this clone: This receptor's antigen is unknown. Base qualities are missing; no much larger clone stands one base away.

Enrolling through a virtual design, the prospective study's participants ranged in age from roughly 18 to 100 years and lived across 20 to 25 United States geographic areas. In the prospective study, cohorts were assigned on the basis of participant-reported clinical history obtained from a screening survey and a study questionnaire. For ImmuneRACE Cohort 3, a participant was defined as recovered based on two consecutive negative NP/OP PCR tests, clearance by a healthcare professional, or resolution of symptoms. In the prospective study, mobile phlebotomists collected whole blood, serum and a nasopharyngeal or oropharyngeal swab from each participant. Additional blood draws and questionnaires over an approximately 2-month period could optionally be provided by prospective study participants. Blood samples from the prospective study were shipped frozen or at room temperature prior to DNA extraction.

Sequencing used PBMCs or T cells enriched from blood (not recorded which). The TCR sequence derives from a woman in her 30s who had recovered from COVID-19.

The bases are TGCGCCAGCAGCCAAGATTTGGGCCCGCGGGATTCACCCCTCCACTTT. Translated, it gives CASSQDLGPRDSPLHF. The chain employs TRBV4-3 and TRBJ1-6, with the D gene not clear enough to name. In the germline V gene, CDR1 corresponds to LGHNA and CDR2 to YSLEER. The V and J ends are trimmed by 0 bases and 8 bases, leaving 14 bases between them. Including the terminal cysteine and phenylalanine, the CDR3 comprises 16 residues. Solely the CDR3 DNA is kept, with 48 bases framed from the first base.